The following is a T cell receptor beta chain sequence with its context. No antigen is known for it. No much larger clone exists at a distance of one base, and base qualities are not known. The CDR3 contains 17 residues, cysteine and phenylalanine counted. This entry keeps only the CDR3 DNA: 51 bases, framed from base 1. At the junction V is shortened by 0 bases and J by 0 bases, with 15 bases in between. CDR1 is given as GTSNPN and CDR2 as SVGIG, both from the germline V gene (reference sequence). The data originate from a study of T cell repertoires in cytomegalovirus infection (dated by TCRdb to the late 2010s). At the level of the whole study: Donor HLA type was relevant to the analysis, as public TCR beta signatures indicated carriage of CMV infection together with the matching HLA type. The study at large found these results: Carriers of CMV infection plus the relevant HLA type were discriminated by the cumulative frequency of public TCR beta family members in the study cohort and in an independent approximately 360-donor cohort. The ex vivo response was dominated by HLA-C-restricted CMV-specific TCR beta clonotypes, and the single most frequent clonotype in two of eight donors was supplied by these HLA-C-restricted clonotypes.

The instrument was an Illumina HiSeq 1500. Through fastp at Q25 and MiXCR, TCRdb rebuilt clones from the public reads, retaining in-frame beta chains. Entries that share a CDR3 protein sequence are merged under the most common genes and DNA. In all, the sample holds 250,000 to 300,000 distinct CDR3 sequences, and approximately 9.1% of those were seen once. The ten largest account for approximately 15% of the sample. The TCR comes from a human donor in good health (CMV status not recorded). Some clones in this sample may be carry-over from other donors' samples. What was sequenced was PBMCs. The receptor chain draws on TRBV30 and TRBJ2-1; TRBD2 is a weak D gene call, 6 bases matching. The CDR3 reads CAWSVPASASSYNEQFF. The bases read TGTGCCTGGAGTGTACCCGCTAGCGCAAGCTCCTACAATGAGCAGTTCTTC. Where the CDR3 stops, the reference TRBV30 and TRBJ2-1 genes take over; the full variable domain is SQTIHQWPATLVQPVGSPLSLECTVEGTSNPNLYWYRQAAGRGLQLLFYSVGIGQISSEVPQNLSASRPQDRQFILSSKKLLLSDSGFYLCAWSVPASASSYNEQFFGPGTRLTVL.